A selection of T cell receptor beta chains follows, all from one sample in a study of T-cell reconstitution after alpha-beta-depleted transplantation in children. TCRdb independently ran MiXCR on the PCR reads; one entry per CDR3 protein. Of hundreds of thousands of distinct CDR3 sequences listed, about 12% are singletons. The input for sequencing was PBMCs from the stem cell graft donor, taken from the stem cell graft. The receptors come from a human donor who donated a stem cell graft to a child with acute lymphoblastic leukemia. CDR3s include the opening cysteine and the closing phenylalanine or tryptophan. Fields, in order: CDR3 protein, CDR3 DNA, J gene, D gene, V gene, clone size. The D gene is left open where the match is weak. Clone size appears in some rows only: once, few, many, or a class for an expanded clone.

cdr3_aa: CSATAISGANVLTF
cdr3_nt: TGCAGTGCTACAGCCATCTCTGGGGCCAACGTCCTGACTTTC
j_call: TRBJ2-6
d_call: .
v_call: TRBV20-1
clone_size: many

cdr3_aa: CSATLAGEDTQYF
cdr3_nt: TGCAGTGCTACTCTAGCGGGAGAAGATACGCAGTATTTT
j_call: TRBJ2-3
d_call: TRBD2
v_call: TRBV20-1
clone_size: many

cdr3_aa: CASSDRQGAEAFF
cdr3_nt: TGTGCCAGCAGCGATAGACAGGGGGCTGAAGCTTTCTTT
j_call: TRBJ1-1
d_call: TRBD1
v_call: TRBV7-3
clone_size: many

cdr3_aa: CASSLVGALSSYEQYF
cdr3_nt: TGTGCCAGCAGCTTAGTTGGTGCTCTTAGCTCCTACGAGCAGTACTTC
j_call: TRBJ2-7
d_call: .
v_call: TRBV7-2
clone_size: many

cdr3_aa: CASRAGGYNNEQFF
cdr3_nt: TGTGCCAGCAGGGCAGGGGGTTACAACAATGAGCAGTTCTTC
j_call: TRBJ2-1
d_call: TRBD1
v_call: TRBV7-9
clone_size: many

cdr3_aa: CASRGTRIYEQFF
cdr3_nt: TGTGCCAGCAGGGGGACTAGGATATACGAGCAGTTCTTC
j_call: TRBJ2-1
d_call: TRBD2
v_call: TRBV12-3/TRBV12-4
clone_size: many

cdr3_aa: CASSPPGVLSYNEQFF
cdr3_nt: TGTGCCAGCAGCCCTCCAGGGGTCCTCTCCTACAATGAGCAGTTCTTC
j_call: TRBJ2-1
d_call: .
v_call: TRBV5-4
clone_size: .

cdr3_aa: CASRGTGEAKNIQYF
cdr3_nt: TGTGCCAGCAGGGGAACGGGAGAGGCCAAAAACATTCAGTACTTC
j_call: TRBJ2-4
d_call: .
v_call: TRBV5-4
clone_size: many

cdr3_aa: CASSEALRFGSEKLFF
cdr3_nt: TGTGCCAGCAGTGAAGCCCTGAGATTTGGTTCTGAAAAACTGTTTTTT
j_call: TRBJ1-4
d_call: .
v_call: TRBV6-1
clone_size: many

cdr3_aa: CSAPNRGAYNEQFF
cdr3_nt: TGCAGTGCTCCGAACCGGGGGGCTTACAATGAGCAGTTCTTC
j_call: TRBJ2-1
d_call: .
v_call: TRBV20-1
clone_size: many

cdr3_aa: CASSFREGKNIQYF
cdr3_nt: TGTGCCAGCAGTTTTAGGGAGGGGAAAAACATTCAGTACTTC
j_call: TRBJ2-4
d_call: TRBD2
v_call: TRBV28
clone_size: many

cdr3_aa: CASSSGTTNEKLFF
cdr3_nt: TGCGCCAGCAGCTCCGGGACAACTAATGAAAAACTGTTTTTT
j_call: TRBJ1-4
d_call: .
v_call: TRBV5-1
clone_size: many

cdr3_aa: CASSADRGGITEAFF
cdr3_nt: TGTGCCAGCAGCGCGGACAGGGGCGGGATCACTGAAGCTTTCTTT
j_call: TRBJ1-1
d_call: TRBD1
v_call: TRBV9
clone_size: .

cdr3_aa: CASTVDAGYQETQYF
cdr3_nt: TGTGCCAGCACCGTCGACGCGGGGTATCAAGAGACCCAGTACTTC
j_call: TRBJ2-5
d_call: .
v_call: TRBV6-2/TRBV6-3
clone_size: many

cdr3_aa: CASSQRGRVTEAFF
cdr3_nt: TGTGCCAGTAGTCAAAGGGGGCGAGTCACTGAAGCTTTCTTT
j_call: TRBJ1-1
d_call: TRBD1
v_call: TRBV19
clone_size: many

cdr3_aa: CASSPWTGEYGYTF
cdr3_nt: TGCGCCAGCAGCCCATGGACAGGGGAATATGGCTACACCTTC
j_call: TRBJ1-2
d_call: TRBD1
v_call: TRBV5-1
clone_size: many

cdr3_aa: CATSDWAQETQYF
cdr3_nt: TGTGCCACCAGTGATTGGGCTCAAGAGACCCAGTACTTC
j_call: TRBJ2-5
d_call: .
v_call: TRBV24-1
clone_size: .

cdr3_aa: CASGTGWDEQFF
cdr3_nt: TGTGCCTCAGGGACAGGGTGGGATGAGCAGTTCTTC
j_call: TRBJ2-1
d_call: TRBD1
v_call: TRBV30
clone_size: .

cdr3_aa: CASSPGTSGRLSEQFF
cdr3_nt: TGTGCCAGCAGCCCTGGGACTAGCGGGAGATTAAGTGAGCAGTTCTTC
j_call: TRBJ2-1
d_call: TRBD2
v_call: TRBV14
clone_size: many

cdr3_aa: CSARPSTDTQYF
cdr3_nt: TGCAGTGCTAGGCCCTCCACGGATACGCAGTATTTT
j_call: TRBJ2-3
d_call: .
v_call: TRBV20-1
clone_size: few

cdr3_aa: CASSQGPISGANVLTF
cdr3_nt: TGTGCCAGCAGCCAAGGTCCTATCTCTGGGGCCAACGTCCTGACTTTC
j_call: TRBJ2-6
d_call: .
v_call: TRBV16
clone_size: many

cdr3_aa: CASSPRRGLVGEQYF
cdr3_nt: TGTGCCAGCAGCCCTCGACGAGGGTTGGTTGGCGAGCAGTACTTC
j_call: TRBJ2-7
d_call: .
v_call: TRBV7-9
clone_size: few

cdr3_aa: CASSVGLAGGLSYPDTQYF
cdr3_nt: TGTGCCAGCAGCGTAGGACTAGCGGGGGGGCTATCGTATCCAGATACGCAGTATTTT
j_call: TRBJ2-3
d_call: TRBD2
v_call: TRBV9
clone_size: many

cdr3_aa: CASSFQGVNTEAFF
cdr3_nt: TGTGCCAGCAGTTTCCAAGGGGTGAACACTGAAGCTTTCTTT
j_call: TRBJ1-1
d_call: .
v_call: TRBV27
clone_size: many

cdr3_aa: CASSYREAKNIQYF
cdr3_nt: TGTGCCAGCAGCTATAGGGAAGCCAAAAACATTCAGTACTTC
j_call: TRBJ2-4
d_call: .
v_call: TRBV12-3/TRBV12-4
clone_size: many

cdr3_aa: CASSLPTGDGANVLTF
cdr3_nt: TGTGCCAGCAGCTTGCCAACAGGGGACGGGGCCAACGTCCTGACTTTC
j_call: TRBJ2-6
d_call: TRBD1
v_call: TRBV5-5
clone_size: many

cdr3_aa: CASSGDRGSGANVLTF
cdr3_nt: TGTGCCAGCAGCGGGGACAGGGGCTCAGGGGCCAACGTCCTGACTTTC
j_call: TRBJ2-6
d_call: TRBD1
v_call: TRBV7-9
clone_size: many

cdr3_aa: CAWRQLTNEKLFF
cdr3_nt: TGTGCCTGGCGCCAGCTAACTAATGAAAAACTGTTTTTT
j_call: TRBJ1-4
d_call: .
v_call: TRBV30
clone_size: many

cdr3_aa: CAARARRPGAPSISYNEQFF
cdr3_nt: TGTGCCGCACGGGCCAGGCGACCAGGGGCCCCCTCAATTTCCTACAATGAGCAGTTCTTC
j_call: TRBJ2-1
d_call: .
v_call: TRBV6-2/TRBV6-3
clone_size: many

cdr3_aa: CASSPGTRTLNQPQHF
cdr3_nt: TGTGCCAGCTCACCTGGAACCCGGACACTAAATCAGCCCCAGCATTTT
j_call: TRBJ1-5
d_call: .
v_call: TRBV18
clone_size: many

cdr3_aa: CASSPLNLNTEAFF
cdr3_nt: TGTGCCAGCAGCCCCCTGAATTTGAACACTGAAGCTTTCTTT
j_call: TRBJ1-1
d_call: .
v_call: TRBV4-2
clone_size: .

cdr3_aa: CASSPSPGDYGYTF
cdr3_nt: TGTGCCAGCTCACCAAGTCCGGGGGACTATGGCTACACCTTC
j_call: TRBJ1-2
d_call: .
v_call: TRBV18
clone_size: .

cdr3_aa: CASSFPGDSNQPQHF
cdr3_nt: TGCGCCAGCAGCTTCCCCGGGGACTCGAATCAGCCCCAGCATTTT
j_call: TRBJ1-5
d_call: .
v_call: TRBV5-1
clone_size: many

cdr3_aa: CATSDFPGQGQETQYF
cdr3_nt: TGTGCCACCAGTGATTTCCCGGGACAGGGTCAAGAGACCCAGTACTTC
j_call: TRBJ2-5
d_call: TRBD1
v_call: TRBV24-1
clone_size: many

cdr3_aa: CSAGTGHMNLRAFF
cdr3_nt: TGCAGTGCGGGTACGGGACATATGAATTTGAGGGCTTTCTTT
j_call: TRBJ1-1
d_call: .
v_call: TRBV20-1
clone_size: few

cdr3_aa: CASSLEFGRSYEQYF
cdr3_nt: TGTGCCAGCAGTTTAGAGTTCGGCCGGTCCTACGAGCAGTACTTC
j_call: TRBJ2-7
d_call: .
v_call: TRBV12-3/TRBV12-4
clone_size: many

cdr3_aa: CSALDREGNYGYTF
cdr3_nt: TGCAGTGCTCTCGACAGGGAAGGAAACTATGGCTACACCTTC
j_call: TRBJ1-2
d_call: TRBD1
v_call: TRBV20-1
clone_size: many

cdr3_aa: CASSQGLGRSYEQYF
cdr3_nt: TGCGCCAGCAGCCAAGGGTTAGGCCGATCCTACGAGCAGTACTTC
j_call: TRBJ2-7
d_call: .
v_call: TRBV4-3
clone_size: .

cdr3_aa: CSVPRASYNEQFF
cdr3_nt: TGCAGTGTCCCCCGGGCCTCTTACAATGAGCAGTTCTTC
j_call: TRBJ2-1
d_call: .
v_call: TRBV20-1
clone_size: few

cdr3_aa: CASSPHRALQETQYF
cdr3_nt: TGTGCCAGCAGCCCACATCGAGCTCTGCAAGAGACCCAGTACTTC
j_call: TRBJ2-5
d_call: .
v_call: TRBV7-2
clone_size: many

cdr3_aa: CASSLRQGYSYNEQFF
cdr3_nt: TGTGCCAGCAGCTTGAGGCAGGGGTATTCCTACAATGAGCAGTTCTTC
j_call: TRBJ2-1
d_call: .
v_call: TRBV9
clone_size: many

cdr3_aa: CSALTDTQYF
cdr3_nt: TGCAGTGCCCTTACAGATACGCAGTATTTT
j_call: TRBJ2-3
d_call: .
v_call: TRBV20-1
clone_size: many

cdr3_aa: CSARGGTGLTNEKLFF
cdr3_nt: TGCAGTGCTAGAGGGGGAACAGGGCTTACTAATGAAAAACTGTTTTTT
j_call: TRBJ1-4
d_call: .
v_call: TRBV20-1
clone_size: few

cdr3_aa: CAISALGATSKDTGELFF
cdr3_nt: TGTGCCATCAGTGCCCTTGGGGCCACCTCTAAGGACACCGGGGAGCTGTTTTTT
j_call: TRBJ2-2
d_call: .
v_call: TRBV10-3
clone_size: many

cdr3_aa: CSARDYRARYEQYF
cdr3_nt: TGCAGTGCTAGAGACTACAGGGCCCGCTACGAGCAGTACTTC
j_call: TRBJ2-7
d_call: .
v_call: TRBV20-1
clone_size: many

cdr3_aa: CASSQVMSGAGGEAFF
cdr3_nt: TGTGCCAGCAGCCAAGTTATGTCAGGGGCGGGCGGTGAAGCTTTCTTT
j_call: TRBJ1-1
d_call: .
v_call: TRBV3-1
clone_size: many

cdr3_aa: CASSQRVGTEAFF
cdr3_nt: TGCGCCAGCAGCCAGAGGGTTGGGACTGAAGCTTTCTTT
j_call: TRBJ1-1
d_call: .
v_call: TRBV5-1
clone_size: many

cdr3_aa: CASSSHGTGGVLRNEQFF
cdr3_nt: TGTGCCAGCAGTTCCCACGGTACAGGGGGGGTCCTGCGGAATGAGCAGTTCTTC
j_call: TRBJ2-1
d_call: .
v_call: TRBV6-5
clone_size: few

cdr3_aa: CSVAGTGRKYEQYF
cdr3_nt: TGCAGCGTGGCCGGGACAGGGAGAAAATACGAGCAGTACTTC
j_call: TRBJ2-7
d_call: TRBD1
v_call: TRBV29-1
clone_size: many

cdr3_aa: CASSQKDLRGEKLFF
cdr3_nt: TGTGCCAGCAGTCAAAAGGACTTGAGGGGGGAAAAACTGTTTTTT
j_call: TRBJ1-4
d_call: .
v_call: TRBV28
clone_size: many

cdr3_aa: CASSLAGVGEKLFF
cdr3_nt: TGCGCCAGCAGCTTGGCGGGTGTCGGCGAAAAACTGTTTTTT
j_call: TRBJ1-4
d_call: .
v_call: TRBV5-1
clone_size: many

cdr3_aa: CSVEDWTEKETQYF
cdr3_nt: TGCAGCGTTGAAGATTGGACAGAAAAAGAGACCCAGTACTTC
j_call: TRBJ2-5
d_call: .
v_call: TRBV29-1
clone_size: many

cdr3_aa: CASSYNRGNYGYTF
cdr3_nt: TGTGCCAGCAGTTATAACAGGGGAAACTATGGCTACACCTTC
j_call: TRBJ1-2
d_call: TRBD1
v_call: TRBV27
clone_size: many

cdr3_aa: CASSSRPDTQYF
cdr3_nt: TGTGCCAGCAGCTCCCGACCAGATACGCAGTATTTT
j_call: TRBJ2-3
d_call: .
v_call: TRBV7-9
clone_size: many

cdr3_aa: CSARVPDGTSATDTQYF
cdr3_nt: TGCAGTGCTAGAGTCCCGGACGGGACTAGCGCGACAGATACGCAGTATTTT
j_call: TRBJ2-3
d_call: TRBD2
v_call: TRBV20-1
clone_size: many

cdr3_aa: CASSLSRETQYF
cdr3_nt: TGCGCCAGCAGCTTGTCCCGAGAGACCCAGTACTTC
j_call: TRBJ2-5
d_call: .
v_call: TRBV5-1
clone_size: many

cdr3_aa: CASRPLSTGGGGEQYF
cdr3_nt: TGTGCCAGCAGACCCCTGTCCACAGGGGGCGGGGGGGAGCAGTACTTC
j_call: TRBJ2-7
d_call: .
v_call: TRBV28
clone_size: .

cdr3_aa: CASSQAGSAGELFF
cdr3_nt: TGTGCCAGCAGCCAAGCAGGGTCTGCCGGGGAGCTGTTTTTT
j_call: TRBJ2-2
d_call: .
v_call: TRBV3-1
clone_size: many

cdr3_aa: CASSLFGAGDEQFF
cdr3_nt: TGTGCCAGCAGCTTATTCGGGGCAGGGGATGAGCAGTTCTTC
j_call: TRBJ2-1
d_call: .
v_call: TRBV7-2
clone_size: .